These T cell receptor beta chains were read from a single sample in a study of blood T cell repertoires in COVID-19. Sequenced by immunoSEQ multiplex PCR; TCRdb stores in-frame clones only, minus some. This repertoire shows about 270,000 clones, 86% found once; its top ten account for 5.5% to 6%. The sequenced sample was peripheral blood. The origin of the receptors is a woman of 80 years or more with COVID-19, enrolled during active disease. CDR3s include the opening cysteine and the closing phenylalanine or tryptophan. The order of the fields is V gene, J gene, CDR3 length, CDR3 protein.

TRBV2	TRBJ1-4	15	CASISPRGRNEKLFF
TRBV19	TRBJ1-1	13	CASKGQVNTEAFF
TRBV6-6	TRBJ2-5	13	CASTGQGAGTQYF
TRBV7-2	TRBJ2-1	17	CASSFSKGSPEGNEQFF
TRBV2	TRBJ2-2	16	CASRRTGQTNTGELFF
TRBV10-3	TRBJ1-2	12	CAISENHYGYTF
TRBV14	TRBJ2-6	17	CASRQTGGRSGANVLTF
TRBV11-3	TRBJ1-1	13	CASSFMANTEAFF
TRBV9	TRBJ2-6	17	CASSVEGTGSGANVLTF
TRBV19	TRBJ1-1	14	CATNARRETTEAFF
TRBV5-1	TRBJ1-6	12	CASSLADSPLHF
TRBV24-1	TRBJ2-1	16	CATSESSGESYNEQFF
TRBV5-6	TRBJ2-1	14	CASRPGQVYNEQFF
TRBV5-4	TRBJ2-1	16	CASSQAGLGTYNEQFF
TRBV2	TRBJ2-2	15	CASIQGTGRPGELFF
TRBV28	TRBJ1-6	16	CASSKTGVSYNSPLHF
TRBV5-1	TRBJ1-2	12	CASSPGAYGYTF
TRBV2	TRBJ1-1	17	CASSESFGQGVNTEAFF
TRBV6-5	TRBJ1-6	16	CASSYVVWGDNSPLHF
TRBV10-2	TRBJ2-1	15	CASSELAGLNNEQFF
TRBV30	TRBJ1-5	17	CAWSVRVGVQANQPQHF
TRBV12-3/TRBV12-4	TRBJ2-1	12	CASRWTVDEQFF
TRBV7-2	TRBJ2-2	15	CASSFFTRGTGELFF
TRBV19	TRBJ1-5	15	CASKGVGVPSGPQHF
TRBV6-5	TRBJ1-4	15	CASSYSGVSNEKLFF
TRBV28	TRBJ1-5	14	CASSLGTKNQPQHF
TRBV3-1/TRBV3-2	TRBJ2-7	15	CASSQGTGRGSEQYF
TRBV27	TRBJ1-2	14	CASSNQQGPYGYTF
TRBV6-5	TRBJ1-2	13	CASQPGQGRGYTF
TRBV5-1	TRBJ2-7	15	CASSLGVFGAYEQYF
TRBV25-1	TRBJ2-7	14	CASSNGQGAYEQYF
TRBV2	TRBJ2-3	14	CASTAPLEGDTQYF
TRBV5-1	TRBJ2-1	16	CASSLGSEAAYNEQFF
TRBV6-6	TRBJ1-1	14	CASLTGVMNTEAFF
TRBV19	TRBJ1-5	13	CASSIRVGQPQHF
TRBV5-1	TRBJ1-2	14	CASSFDRGRDGYTF
TRBV5-1	TRBJ1-2	17	CASSLAKGTDGNYGYTF
TRBV29-1	TRBJ2-1	14	CSVDLAGGWNEQFF
TRBV28	TRBJ2-1	16	CASSSPVAGGRDEQFF
TRBV19	TRBJ1-5	15	CASSSTGYSNQPQHF
TRBV28	TRBJ2-5	13	CASIGAGRETQYF
TRBV4-3	TRBJ1-6	15	CASSRGGVRDSPLHF